What follows is one T cell receptor (beta chain) and its context. Its antigen is unknown. Produced via immunoSEQ multiplex PCR; TCRdb's table is partial and in-frame only. The sample holds around 80,000 clones, roughly 80% seen once. This sample stems from a study of radiotherapy plus CTLA-4 blockade in lung cancer. Study details: In approximately 17% of patients, objective responses were seen; 30% to 35% had disease control. The study's findings and limits: In blood, TCR clones derived from the tumor expanded after radiotherapy plus ipilimumab.

Focal radiation with ipilimumab CTLA-4 blockade was given to patients with chemo-refractory metastatic non-small-cell lung cancer. CDR1 is LNHDA, CDR2 SQIVND, per germline (reference sequence). V was pared by 1 base and J by 11 bases, with 14 bases between. CDR3 length: 13 residues. The clonotype comes from a human donor with non-small cell lung cancer whose response to radiotherapy plus ipilimumab could not be evaluated. The specimen was peripheral blood, collected from a patient treated with radiotherapy plus ipilimumab. The chain has TRBV19 and TRBJ2-5; tentative D call: TRBD2 (6 bases). CDR3 sequence (DNA): TGTGCCAGTAGTATAGTGGAGGGGCTTGAGCAGTACTTC. Its protein product is CASSIVEGLEQYF. Full variable domain (rest looked up from reference TRBV19 and TRBJ2-5): DGGITQSPKYLFRKEGQNVTLSCEQNLNHDAMYWYRQDPGQGLRLIYYSQIVNDFQKGDIAEGYSVSREKKESFPLTVTSAQKNPTAFYLCASSIVEGLEQYFGPGTRLLVL.